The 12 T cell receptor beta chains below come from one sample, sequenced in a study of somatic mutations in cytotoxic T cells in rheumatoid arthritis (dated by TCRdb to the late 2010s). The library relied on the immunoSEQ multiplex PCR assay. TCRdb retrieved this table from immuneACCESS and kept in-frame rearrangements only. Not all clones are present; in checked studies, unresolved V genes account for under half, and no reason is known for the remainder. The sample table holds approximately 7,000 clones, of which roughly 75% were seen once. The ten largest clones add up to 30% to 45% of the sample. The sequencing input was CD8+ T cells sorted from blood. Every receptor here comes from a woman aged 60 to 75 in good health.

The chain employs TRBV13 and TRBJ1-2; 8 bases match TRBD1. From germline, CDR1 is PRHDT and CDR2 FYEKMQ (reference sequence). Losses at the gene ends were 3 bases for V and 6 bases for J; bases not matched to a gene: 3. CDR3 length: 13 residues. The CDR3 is CASSLDRVDGYTF. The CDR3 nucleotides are TGTGCCAGCAGCTTGGACAGGGTTGATGGCTACACCTTC.

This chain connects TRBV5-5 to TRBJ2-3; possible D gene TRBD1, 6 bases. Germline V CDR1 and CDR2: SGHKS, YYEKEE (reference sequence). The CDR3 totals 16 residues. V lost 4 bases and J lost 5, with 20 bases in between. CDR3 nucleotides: TGTGCCAGCAGCCCGTACGGGACATCCAAGGGAGATACGCAGTATTTT. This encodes CASSPYGTSKGDTQYF.

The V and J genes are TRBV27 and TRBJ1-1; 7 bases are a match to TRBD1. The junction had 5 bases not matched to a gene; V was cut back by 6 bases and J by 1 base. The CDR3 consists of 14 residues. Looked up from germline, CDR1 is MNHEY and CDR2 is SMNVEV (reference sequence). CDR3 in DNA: TGTGCCAGCAGCCTCGCAGGGGGGAACACTGAAGCTTTCTTT. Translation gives CASSLAGGNTEAFF.

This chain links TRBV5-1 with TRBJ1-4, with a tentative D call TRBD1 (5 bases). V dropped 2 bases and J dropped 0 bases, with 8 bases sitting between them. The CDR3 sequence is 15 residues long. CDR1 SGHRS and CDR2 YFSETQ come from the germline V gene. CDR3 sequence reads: CASSLIRATNEKLFF. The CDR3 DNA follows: TGCGCCAGCAGCTTAATCAGGGCAACTAATGAAAAACTGTTTTTT.

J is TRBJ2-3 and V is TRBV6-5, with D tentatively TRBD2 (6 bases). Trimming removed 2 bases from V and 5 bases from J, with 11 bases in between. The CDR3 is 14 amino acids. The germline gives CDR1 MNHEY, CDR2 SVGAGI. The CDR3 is CASSYRERRDTQYF. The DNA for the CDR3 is TGTGCCAGCAGTTACCGGGAGAGAAGAGATACGCAGTATTTT.

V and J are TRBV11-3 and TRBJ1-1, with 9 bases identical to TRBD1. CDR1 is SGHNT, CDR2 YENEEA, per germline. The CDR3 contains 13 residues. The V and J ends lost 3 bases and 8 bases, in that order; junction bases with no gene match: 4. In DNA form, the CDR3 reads TGTGCCAGCAGCTTCCCCGGACAGGGGGAAGCTTTCTTT. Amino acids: CASSFPGQGEAFF.

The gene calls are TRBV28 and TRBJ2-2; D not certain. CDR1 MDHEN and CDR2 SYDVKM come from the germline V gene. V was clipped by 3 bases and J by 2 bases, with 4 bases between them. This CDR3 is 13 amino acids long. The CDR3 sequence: CASSFPNTGELFF. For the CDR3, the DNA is TGTGCCAGCAGTTTCCCTAACACCGGGGAGCTGTTTTTT. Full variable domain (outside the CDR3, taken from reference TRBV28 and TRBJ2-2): DVKVTQSSRYLVKRTGEKVFLECVQDMDHENMFWYRQDPGLGLRLIYFSYDVKMKEKGDIPEGYSVSREKKERFSLILESASTNQTSMYLCASSFPNTGELFFGEGSRLTVL.

The CDR3 DNA reads TGTGCCAGCAGTGAGTGGGCCCCGGACAGGGATCTACATTTT. Protein product: CASSEWAPDRDLHF. V usage is TRBV2 and J usage is TRBJ1-5; TRBD1 matches 8 bases. This CDR3 has 14 amino acids. V shed 3 bases, J shed 16 bases, and the junction held 14 bases outside the gene matches. Germline CDR1 and CDR2: SNHLY and FYNNEI.

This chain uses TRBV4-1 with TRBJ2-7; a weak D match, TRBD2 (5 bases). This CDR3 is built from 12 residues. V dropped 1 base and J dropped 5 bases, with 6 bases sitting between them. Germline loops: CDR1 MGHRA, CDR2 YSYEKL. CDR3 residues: CASSQGRDEQYF. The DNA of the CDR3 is TGCGCCAGCAGCCAAGGGCGGGACGAGCAGTACTTC.

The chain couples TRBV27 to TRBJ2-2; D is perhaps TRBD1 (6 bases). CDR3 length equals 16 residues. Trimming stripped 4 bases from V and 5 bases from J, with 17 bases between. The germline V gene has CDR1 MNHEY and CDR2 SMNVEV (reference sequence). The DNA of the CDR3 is TGTGCCAGCAGTTGGGACACCCCTTTTGGGACCGGGGAGCTGTTTTTT. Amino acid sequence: CASSWDTPFGTGELFF.

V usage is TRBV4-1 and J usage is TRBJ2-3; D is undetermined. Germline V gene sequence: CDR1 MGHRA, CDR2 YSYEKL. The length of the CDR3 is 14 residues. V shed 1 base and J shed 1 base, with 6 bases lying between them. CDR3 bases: TGCGCCAGCAGCCAAGGCGCTGGCACAGATACGCAGTATTTT. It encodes CASSQGAGTDTQYF.

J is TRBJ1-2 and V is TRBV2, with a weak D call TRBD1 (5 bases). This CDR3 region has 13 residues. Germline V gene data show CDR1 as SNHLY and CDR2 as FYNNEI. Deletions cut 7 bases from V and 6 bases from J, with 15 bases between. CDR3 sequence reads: CASMEGPGNGYTF. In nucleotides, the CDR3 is TGTGCCAGCATGGAGGGGCCTGGTAATGGCTACACCTTC.